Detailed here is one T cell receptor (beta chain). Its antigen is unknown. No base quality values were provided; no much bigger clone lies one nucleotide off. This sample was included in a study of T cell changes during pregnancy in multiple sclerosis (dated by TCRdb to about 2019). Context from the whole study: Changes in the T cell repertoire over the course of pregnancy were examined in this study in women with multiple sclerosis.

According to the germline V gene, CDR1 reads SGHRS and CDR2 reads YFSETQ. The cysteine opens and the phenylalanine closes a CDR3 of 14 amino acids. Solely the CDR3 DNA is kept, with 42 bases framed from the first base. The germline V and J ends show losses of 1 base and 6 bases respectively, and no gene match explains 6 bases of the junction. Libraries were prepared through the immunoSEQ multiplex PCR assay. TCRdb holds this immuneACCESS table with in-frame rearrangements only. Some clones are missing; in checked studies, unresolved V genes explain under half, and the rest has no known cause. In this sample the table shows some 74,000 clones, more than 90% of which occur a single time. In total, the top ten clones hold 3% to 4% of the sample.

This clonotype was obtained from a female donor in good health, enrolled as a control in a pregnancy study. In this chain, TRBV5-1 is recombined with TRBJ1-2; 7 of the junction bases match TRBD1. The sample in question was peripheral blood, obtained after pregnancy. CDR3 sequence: CASSLQQGLDGYTF. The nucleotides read TGCGCCAGCAGCTTGCAACAGGGGTTGGATGGCTACACCTTC.